The clone carrying this T cell receptor (beta chain) was counted at least ten times. The data derive from a study of T cells in Graves' hyperthyroidism and ophthalmopathy. About the research overall: Upon initial diagnosis and before any treatment, peripheral blood was collected.

For ophthalmopathy patients, the Clinical Activity Score was at least 3 and the NOSPECS grade at least 4; duration was under 3 months. CDR1 is MGHRA, CDR2 YSYEKL, per germline. This CDR3 region has 13 residues. V was shortened by 0 bases and J by 2 bases, with 4 bases between the two germline ends. Regions amplified from RNA transcripts were the TCR beta CDR3 regions. HTBI primers were employed in a first-round RT-PCR of the TCR CDR3. TCRdb called the multiplex PCR reads again in MiXCR, with one record for every CDR3 protein. The sample has a few hundred thousand distinct CDR3 sequences; 15% to 20% are singletons.

The chain joins TRBV4-1 to TRBJ2-5; D unclear. The sequence was obtained from a woman aged 25 to 39 with Graves' ophthalmopathy. Sequences were obtained from blood. CDR3 sequence (DNA): TGCGCCAGCAGCCAAGAAAGACAAGAGACCCAGTACTTC. The encoded protein is CASSQERQETQYF.